The 14 T cell receptor beta chains below were found in one sample sequenced in a study of cytomegalovirus exposure and HLA in healthy donors. The PCR made use of 60 Vbeta and 13 Jbeta primers. TCRdb's table, derived via immunoSEQ multiplex PCR, lists solely in-frame clones and lacks some. The sample lists under 200,000 clones, roughly 85% occurring once. The sequencing input was PBMCs. The origin of the receptors is a male donor in good health and CMV-seronegative.

The rearrangement uses TRBV4-2 and TRBJ2-2; TRBD2 matches at 9 bases. V gave up 0 bases and J gave up 1 base; unmatched junction bases: 0. CDR3 length: 16 residues. Germline V gene sequence: CDR1 LGHNA, CDR2 YNFKEQ. The CDR3 DNA reads as TGTGCCAGCAGCCAAGAACTAGCGGGGAACACCGGGGAGCTGTTTTTT. This codes for CASSQELAGNTGELFF.

This clone has a handful of counts. V gene TRBV19 combines with J gene TRBJ2-7; 12 nucleotides line up with TRBD2. CDR3 length: 15 amino acids. Germline CDR1 and CDR2: LNHDA and SQIVND (reference sequence). J lost 6 bases, V lost 2 bases, and 5 bases had no gene match. This CDR3 reads CASSIPGLAGGEQYF. The CDR3 DNA reads TGTGCCAGTAGTATACCGGGACTAGCGGGTGGCGAGCAGTACTTC.

CDR3 nucleotides: TGTGCCAGCTCACCCACGGCGGCCCTGGCGAGGGGGGAGCTGTTTTTT. Its translation: CASSPTAALARGELFF. This sequence joins TRBV18 and TRBJ2-2; no reliable D call. Germline V CDR1 and CDR2: KGHSH, LQKENI. The CDR3 is made up of 16 amino acids. The V end lost 3 bases, the J end lost 8 bases, and 19 bases lay between the germline ends. The full variable domain, rest sourced from reference TRBV18 and TRBJ2-2, is NAGVMQNPRHLVRRRGQEARLRCSPMKGHSHVYWYRQLPEEGLKFMVYLQKENIIDESGMPKERFSAEFPKEGPSILRIQQVVRGDSAAYFCASSPTAALARGELFFGEGSRLTVL.

The V gene is TRBV19, the J gene TRBJ2-1, with D possibly TRBD2 on 6 matching bases. The CDR3 runs to 16 residues. Germline CDR1 and CDR2: LNHDA and SQIVND (reference sequence). Trimming left V 6 bases short and J 5 bases short, with 20 bases between. The DNA for the CDR3 is TGTGCCAGTAGGAGTCCCGGGACTTCCACACACAATGAGCAGTTCTTC. Its protein is CASRSPGTSTHNEQFF.

The chain is built from TRBV7-8 and TRBJ2-7; TRBD1 agrees at 9 bases. CDR1 and CDR2 (germline): SGHVS, FQNEAQ. V lost 2 bases to trimming and J lost 3 bases; unmatched junction nucleotides: 5. This CDR3 has 15 residues. CDR3: CASSLTRQGGYEQYF. The CDR3 coding sequence is TGTGCCAGCAGCTTAACCCGACAGGGGGGCTACGAGCAGTACTTC.

This clone was recorded only once. The chain joins TRBV28 to TRBJ2-2; TRBD1 aligns across 9 bases. This CDR3 spans 16 amino acids. The V gene end was trimmed by 6 bases and the J gene end by 1 base; junction bases not matched to a gene: 6. Germline loops: CDR1 MDHEN, CDR2 SYDVKM. Here the CDR3 reads CASSTGGAENTGELFF. The CDR3 DNA reads TGTGCCAGCAGCACAGGGGGCGCCGAGAACACCGGGGAGCTGTTTTTT.

The chain has TRBV9 and TRBJ1-6; D may be TRBD1 (6 bases). Trimming left V 4 bases short and J 8 bases short, with 7 bases between. This CDR3 is 12 amino acids long. Germline V gene sequence: CDR1 SGDLS, CDR2 YYNGEE. CDR3 region: CASSHRDSPLHF. The CDR3 DNA reads TGTGCCAGCAGCCACAGGGATTCACCCCTCCACTTT.

This chain connects TRBV19 to TRBJ2-5; 10 bases are shared with TRBD1. The V gene end was trimmed by 3 bases and the J gene end by 5 bases; junction bases not matched to a gene: 6. The CDR3 sequence is 15 residues long. The germline V gene encodes CDR1 LNHDA and CDR2 SQIVND (reference sequence). The DNA of the CDR3 is TGTGCCAGTAGTATGACAGGGGGCTACCTTGAGACCCAGTACTTC. Its protein product is CASSMTGGYLETQYF.

This rearrangement joins TRBV19 to TRBJ2-3; possible D gene TRBD2, 6 bases. Deletions cut 2 bases from V and 5 bases from J, with 23 bases between. Germline V lookup: CDR1 LNHDA, CDR2 SQIVND (reference sequence). This CDR3 comprises 18 residues. CDR3 loop: CASSIISGPRRAQDTQYF. CDR3 DNA sequence: TGTGCCAGTAGTATAATATCGGGACCGCGGAGGGCACAAGATACGCAGTATTTT.

The V and J genes are TRBV9 and TRBJ1-4; tentative D call: TRBD1 (6 bases). This CDR3 contains 17 residues. Germline values: CDR1 SGDLS, CDR2 YYNGEE. With 4 bases removed from V and 0 bases from J, the gap between germline ends came to 16 bases. The CDR3 DNA reads as TGTGCCAGCAGCTTAAAGGGGGGGGTTGCAACTAATGAAAAACTGTTTTTT. It yields the protein CASSLKGGVATNEKLFF.

This clone occurred a few times. This chain connects TRBV2 to TRBJ1-1, with TRBD1 as a possible D gene (5 bases). V shed 8 bases and J shed 1 base, with 14 bases lying between them. Germline CDR1 is SNHLY and CDR2 is FYNNEI. The CDR3 length is 14 residues. The CDR3 DNA follows: TGTGCCAGCCTCCTTCTGACAGCGAACACTGAAGCTTTCTTT. Amino acid sequence: CASLLLTANTEAFF. Complete variable domain (other parts from reference TRBV2 and TRBJ1-1): EPEVTQTPSHQVTQMGQEVILRCVPISNHLYFYWYRQILGQKVEFLVSFYNNEISEKSEIFDDQFSVERPDGSNFTLKIRSTKLEDSAMYFCASLLLTANTEAFFGQGTRLTVV.

V gene TRBV18 combines with J gene TRBJ2-7; D possibly corresponds to TRBD1 (5 bases). Germline-derived CDR1 and CDR2 are KGHSH and LQKENI. V lost 1 base and J lost 6, with 13 bases in between. The CDR3 contains 14 residues. This chain's CDR3 is CASSPRAGPSEQYF. CDR3 DNA sequence: TGTGCCAGCTCACCACGGGCAGGGCCCAGCGAGCAGTACTTC.

The rearrangement uses TRBV6-5 and TRBJ2-5; D unclear. V lost 0 bases and J 0 bases, leaving 5 bases between the germline ends. This CDR3 contains 14 residues. CDR1 and CDR2 (germline): MNHEY, SVGAGI. CDR3 nucleotides: TGTGCCAGCAGTTACTCCCCCTACCAAGAGACCCAGTACTTC. This codes for CASSYSPYQETQYF.

This clone showed up just once. At one end the junction does not follow the germline gene, possibly because of a read error. The rearrangement links TRBV7-9 to TRBJ1-2; 8 positions match TRBD1. The CDR3 extends over 13 amino acids. CDR1 is SEHNR, CDR2 FQNEAQ, per germline (reference sequence). In nucleotides, the CDR3 is TGTTCCAGCAGCTTAGGCCAGGGGGCTGGCTACACCTTC. As protein: CSSSLGQGAGYTF.